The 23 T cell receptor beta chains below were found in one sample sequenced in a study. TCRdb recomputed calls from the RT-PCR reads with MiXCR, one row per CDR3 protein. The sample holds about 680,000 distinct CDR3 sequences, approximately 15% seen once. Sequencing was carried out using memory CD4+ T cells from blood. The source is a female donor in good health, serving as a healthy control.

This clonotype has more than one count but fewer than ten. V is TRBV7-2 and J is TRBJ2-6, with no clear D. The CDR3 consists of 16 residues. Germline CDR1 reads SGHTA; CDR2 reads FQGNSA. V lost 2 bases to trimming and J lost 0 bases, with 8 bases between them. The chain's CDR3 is CASSLRLISGANVLTF. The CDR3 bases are TGTGCCAGCAGCTTAAGGCTTATCTCTGGGGCCAACGTCCTGACTTTC.

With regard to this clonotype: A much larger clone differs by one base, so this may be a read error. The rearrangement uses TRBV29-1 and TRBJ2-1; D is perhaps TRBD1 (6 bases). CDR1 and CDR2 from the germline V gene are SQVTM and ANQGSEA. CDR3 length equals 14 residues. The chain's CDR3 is CSVRTALPYNEQLF. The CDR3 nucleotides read TGCAGCGTGCGGACAGCCCTACCGTACAATGAGCAGTTATTC.

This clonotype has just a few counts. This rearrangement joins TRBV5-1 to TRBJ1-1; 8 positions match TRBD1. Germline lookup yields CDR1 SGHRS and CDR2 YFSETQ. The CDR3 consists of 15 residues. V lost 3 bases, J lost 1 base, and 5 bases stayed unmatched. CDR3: CASSSTTGGNTEAFF. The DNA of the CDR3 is TGCGCCAGCAGCTCGACCACAGGGGGGAACACTGAAGCTTTCTTT.

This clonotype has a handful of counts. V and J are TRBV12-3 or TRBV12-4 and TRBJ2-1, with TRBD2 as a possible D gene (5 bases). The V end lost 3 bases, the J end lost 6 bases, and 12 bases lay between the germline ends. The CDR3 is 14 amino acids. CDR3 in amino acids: CASSLVDAGNEQFF. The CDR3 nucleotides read TGTGCCAGCAGTTTGGTCGACGCGGGCAATGAGCAGTTCTTC.

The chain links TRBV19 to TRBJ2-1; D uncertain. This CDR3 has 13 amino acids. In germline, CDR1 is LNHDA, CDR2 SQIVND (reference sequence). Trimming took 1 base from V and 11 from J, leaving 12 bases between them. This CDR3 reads CASSIAQVYKQFF. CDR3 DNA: TGTGCCAGTAGTATAGCCCAGGTGTATAAGCAGTTCTTC.

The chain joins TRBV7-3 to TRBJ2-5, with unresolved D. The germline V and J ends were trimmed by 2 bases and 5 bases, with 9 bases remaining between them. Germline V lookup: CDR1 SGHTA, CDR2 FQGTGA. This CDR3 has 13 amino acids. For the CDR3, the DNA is TGTGCCAGCAGCTTAGATGATTTTGAGACCCAGTACTTC. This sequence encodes CASSLDDFETQYF. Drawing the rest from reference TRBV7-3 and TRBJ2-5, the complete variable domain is GAGVSQTPSNKVTEKGKYVELRCDPISGHTALYWYRQSLGQGPEFLIYFQGTGAADDSGLPNDRFFAVRPEGSVSTLKIQRTERGDSAVYLCASSLDDFETQYFGPGTRLLVL.

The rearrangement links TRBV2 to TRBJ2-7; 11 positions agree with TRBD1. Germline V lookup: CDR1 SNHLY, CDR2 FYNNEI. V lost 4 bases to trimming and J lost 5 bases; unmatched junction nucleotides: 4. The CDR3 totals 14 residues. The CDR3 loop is CASSGTGGFHEQYF. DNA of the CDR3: TGTGCCAGCAGTGGGACAGGGGGCTTCCACGAGCAGTACTTC.

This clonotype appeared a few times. In DNA, the CDR3 is TGTGCCAGCAGTGCAAAGCCGGGACGGTATGGCTACACCTTC. This codes for CASSAKPGRYGYTF. This sequence joins TRBV27 and TRBJ1-2; possible D gene TRBD1, 5 bases. Per the germline V gene, CDR1 is MNHEY and CDR2 is SMNVEV (reference sequence). V shed 5 bases and J shed 5 bases, with 15 bases lying between them. This CDR3 is built from 14 residues.

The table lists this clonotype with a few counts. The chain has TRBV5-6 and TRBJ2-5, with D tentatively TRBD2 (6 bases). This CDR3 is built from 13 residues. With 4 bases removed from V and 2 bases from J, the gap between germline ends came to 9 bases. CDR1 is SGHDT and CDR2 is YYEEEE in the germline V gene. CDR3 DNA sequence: TGTGCCAGCAGCGGCGGGGTTCAAGAGACCCAGTACTTC. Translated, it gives CASSGGVQETQYF.

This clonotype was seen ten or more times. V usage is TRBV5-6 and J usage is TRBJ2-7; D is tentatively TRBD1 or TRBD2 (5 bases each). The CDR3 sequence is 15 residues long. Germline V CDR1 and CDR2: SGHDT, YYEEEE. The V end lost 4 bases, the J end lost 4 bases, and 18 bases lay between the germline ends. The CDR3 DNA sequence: TGTGCCAGCAGCCCCAGGGCCCTGTCGGGGTACGAGCAGTACTTC. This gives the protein CASSPRALSGYEQYF.

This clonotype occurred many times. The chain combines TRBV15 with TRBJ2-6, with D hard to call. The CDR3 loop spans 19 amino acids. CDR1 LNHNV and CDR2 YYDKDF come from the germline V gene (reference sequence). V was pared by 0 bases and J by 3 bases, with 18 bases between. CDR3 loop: CATSRDSTQAAGGANVLTF. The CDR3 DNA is TGTGCCACCAGCAGAGATTCAACCCAGGCAGCAGGTGGGGCCAACGTCCTGACTTTC.

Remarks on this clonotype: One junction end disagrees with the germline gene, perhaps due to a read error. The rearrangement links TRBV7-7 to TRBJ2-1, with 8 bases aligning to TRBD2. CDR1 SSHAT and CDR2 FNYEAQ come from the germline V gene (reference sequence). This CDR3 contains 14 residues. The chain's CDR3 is CASSRSGTLNEQFF. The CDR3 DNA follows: TGTGCTAGCAGCCGTAGCGGGACCCTCAATGAGCAGTTCTTC.

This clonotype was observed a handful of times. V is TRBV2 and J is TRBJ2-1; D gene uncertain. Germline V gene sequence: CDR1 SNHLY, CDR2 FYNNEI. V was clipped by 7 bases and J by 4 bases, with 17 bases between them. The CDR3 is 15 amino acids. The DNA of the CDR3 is TGTGCCAGCACCCCCCAAGTGGGCTTTTACAATGAGCAGTTCTTC. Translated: CASTPQVGFYNEQFF.

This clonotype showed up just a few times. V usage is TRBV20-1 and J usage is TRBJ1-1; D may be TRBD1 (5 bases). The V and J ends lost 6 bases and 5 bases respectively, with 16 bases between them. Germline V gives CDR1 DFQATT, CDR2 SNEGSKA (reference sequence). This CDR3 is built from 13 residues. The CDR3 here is CSATWGSGTEAFF. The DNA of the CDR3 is TGCAGTGCCACGTGGGGGTCGGGGACTGAAGCTTTCTTT.

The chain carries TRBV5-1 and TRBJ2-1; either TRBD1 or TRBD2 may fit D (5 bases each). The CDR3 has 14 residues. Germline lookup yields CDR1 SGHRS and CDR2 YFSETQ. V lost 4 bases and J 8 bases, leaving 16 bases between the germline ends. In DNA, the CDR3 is TGCGCCAGCAGCGAGACAATCCTGGGGGATGAGCAGTTCTTC. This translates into CASSETILGDEQFF.

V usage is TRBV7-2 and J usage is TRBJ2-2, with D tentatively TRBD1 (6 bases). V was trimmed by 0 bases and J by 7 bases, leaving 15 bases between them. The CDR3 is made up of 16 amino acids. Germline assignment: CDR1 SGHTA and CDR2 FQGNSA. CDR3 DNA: TGTGCCAGCAGCTTAGCGATCGGACAGATGTTCGGGGAGCTGTTTTTT. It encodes CASSLAIGQMFGELFF.

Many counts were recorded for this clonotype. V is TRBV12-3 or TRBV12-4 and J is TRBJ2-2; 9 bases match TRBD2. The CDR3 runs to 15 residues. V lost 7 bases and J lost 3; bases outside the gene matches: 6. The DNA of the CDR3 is TGTGCCAGCACCCGTGGCGGGGGGGACACCGGGGAGCTGTTTTTT. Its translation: CASTRGGGDTGELFF.

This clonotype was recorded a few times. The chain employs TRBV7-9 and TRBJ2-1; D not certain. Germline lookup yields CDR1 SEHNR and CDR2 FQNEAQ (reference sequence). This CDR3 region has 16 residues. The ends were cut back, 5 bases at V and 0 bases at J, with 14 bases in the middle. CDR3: CASSPGFRASYNEQFF. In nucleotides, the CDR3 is TGTGCCAGCAGCCCGGGTTTTAGGGCCTCCTACAATGAGCAGTTCTTC.

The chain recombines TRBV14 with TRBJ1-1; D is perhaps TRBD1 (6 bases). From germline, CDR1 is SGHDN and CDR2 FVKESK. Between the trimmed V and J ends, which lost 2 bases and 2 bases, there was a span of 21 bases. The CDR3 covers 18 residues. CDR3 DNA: TGTGCCAGCAGCCAAAACTTTGGACAGAATAATATAAACACTGAAGCTTTCTTT. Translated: CASSQNFGQNNINTEAFF.

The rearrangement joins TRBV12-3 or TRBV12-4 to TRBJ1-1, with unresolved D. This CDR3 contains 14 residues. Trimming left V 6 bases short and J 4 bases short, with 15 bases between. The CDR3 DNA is TGTGCCAGCAGAGGGATAGGGATGGGCACTGAAGCTTTCTTT. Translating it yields CASRGIGMGTEAFF.

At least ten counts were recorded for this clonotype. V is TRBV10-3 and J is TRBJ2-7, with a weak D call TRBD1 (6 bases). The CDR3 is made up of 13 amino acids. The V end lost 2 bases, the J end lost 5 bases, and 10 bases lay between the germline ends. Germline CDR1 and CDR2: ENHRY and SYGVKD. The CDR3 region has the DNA TGTGCCATCAGTGAGGGTTCAGGGGACGAGCAGTACTTC. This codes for CAISEGSGDEQYF.

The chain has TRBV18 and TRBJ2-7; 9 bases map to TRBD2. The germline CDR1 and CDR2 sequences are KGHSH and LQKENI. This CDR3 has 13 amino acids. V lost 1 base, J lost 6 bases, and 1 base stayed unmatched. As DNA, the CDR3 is TGTGCCAGCTCACCACTAGCGGGAGCCGAGCAGTACTTC. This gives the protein CASSPLAGAEQYF.

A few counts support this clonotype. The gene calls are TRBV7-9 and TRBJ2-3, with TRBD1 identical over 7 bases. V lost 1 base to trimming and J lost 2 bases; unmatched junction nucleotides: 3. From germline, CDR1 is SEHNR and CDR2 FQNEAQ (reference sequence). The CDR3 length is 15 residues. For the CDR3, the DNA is TGTGCCAGCAGCTTAGAGACAGGGAACACAGATACGCAGTATTTT. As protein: CASSLETGNTDTQYF.